The 23 T cell receptor beta chains reported below all come from one sample, sequenced in a study of blood T cell repertoires in COVID-19. Profiling relied on immunoSEQ multiplex PCR, and the TCRdb table lists in-frame clones only, not all of them. The sample consists of about 240,000 clones, around 89% of them appearing once. The sequencing sample was made of PBMCs or T cells enriched from blood (not recorded which). All receptors come from a man aged 35 to 55 who had recovered from COVID-19.

This clone has a handful of counts. This sample includes further DNA sequences coding for the same CDR3. The chain couples TRBV18 to TRBJ1-1; 7 nucleotides match TRBD1. Trimming at V came to 6 bases and at J to 5 bases, leaving 9 bases not matched to a gene. This CDR3 comprises 14 residues. Looked up from germline, CDR1 is KGHSH and CDR2 is LQKENI. CDR3 DNA: TGTGCCAGCTCGCTAAGGGGGCGGGAAACTGAAGCTTTCTTT. Translated, it gives CASSLRGRETEAFF. The variable domain in full, with the rest retrieved from reference TRBV18 and TRBJ1-1, is NAGVMQNPRHLVRRRGQEARLRCSPMKGHSHVYWYRQLPEEGLKFMVYLQKENIIDESGMPKERFSAEFPKEGPSILRIQQVVRGDSAAYFCASSLRGRETEAFFGQGTRLTVV.

The chain links TRBV5-1 to TRBJ2-5; D might be TRBD1 (6 bases). Trimming left V 4 bases short and J 2 bases short, with 9 bases between. Germline V gene data show CDR1 as SGHRS and CDR2 as YFSETQ. This CDR3 is 13 amino acids long. The chain's CDR3 is CASSLGQQETQYF. CDR3 in DNA: TGCGCCAGCAGCCTTGGACAGCAAGAGACCCAGTACTTC. Drawing the rest from reference TRBV5-1 and TRBJ2-5, the complete variable domain is KAGVTQTPRYLIKTRGQQVTLSCSPISGHRSVSWYQQTPGQGLQFLFEYFSETQRNKGNFPGRFSGRQFSNSRSEMNVSTLELGDSALYLCASSLGQQETQYFGPGTRLLVL.

The chain is built from TRBV11-3 and TRBJ2-7; tentative D call: TRBD2 (6 bases). CDR1 SGHNT and CDR2 YENEEA come from the germline V gene. Trimming took off 4 bases at V and 3 bases at J, with 10 bases between the two ends. This CDR3 spans 13 amino acids. The DNA of the CDR3 is TGTGCCAGCAGCTCCTCGGGAGACTACGAGCAGTACTTC. Protein sequence: CASSSSGDYEQYF.

The chain joins TRBV18 to TRBJ2-7; D remains ambiguous. CDR1 is KGHSH and CDR2 is LQKENI in the germline V gene. The CDR3 consists of 15 residues. V lost 4 bases and J 2 bases, leaving 15 bases between the germline ends. This chain's CDR3 is CASSRNVAVTYEQYF. The CDR3 DNA is TGTGCCAGCTCACGAAATGTGGCAGTAACCTACGAGCAGTACTTC.

The chain couples TRBV10-3 to TRBJ1-5, with a tentative D call TRBD1 (6 bases). V was shortened by 7 bases and J by 1 base, with 8 bases between the two germline ends. Germline V gene data show CDR1 as ENHRY and CDR2 as SYGVKD. This CDR3 has 13 amino acids. DNA for the CDR3: TGTGCCATCACTGGGGGCAGCAATCAGCCCCAGCATTTT. Protein: CAITGGSNQPQHF.

The V gene is TRBV19, the J gene TRBJ1-3; D unresolved. The V gene lost 7 bases and the J gene lost 0 bases, with 13 bases spanning the gap. Germline V gene data show CDR1 as LNHDA and CDR2 as SQIVND (reference sequence). The length of the CDR3 is 15 residues. The CDR3 nucleotides are TGTGCCAGTACCCCCGGGATCAACTCTGGAAACACCATATATTTT. Translating it yields CASTPGINSGNTIYF.

The V call is TRBV9, the J call TRBJ2-5, with a tentative D call TRBD1 (6 bases). The CDR3 runs to 15 residues. Germline CDR1 and CDR2: SGDLS and YYNGEE. V was pared by 3 bases and J by 5 bases, with 17 bases between. The CDR3 spells CASSGDTGALETQYF. Here the CDR3 DNA reads TGTGCCAGCAGCGGGGACACCGGAGCCCTGGAGACCCAGTACTTC.

The V gene is TRBV10-2, the J gene TRBJ2-1, with 8 nucleotides matching TRBD2. The V gene's germline CDR1 is WSHSY and CDR2 SAAADI. The junction had 16 bases not matched to a gene; V was cut back by 9 bases and J by 6 bases. The CDR3 consists of 16 residues. Here the CDR3 DNA reads TGCGCCAGTGCCCCTCCCCGGGGACTAGTGCTCAATGAGCAGTTCTTC. Its protein is CASAPPRGLVLNEQFF.

The chain links TRBV5-1 to TRBJ1-3; no clear D gene. V was clipped by 4 bases and J by 2 bases, with 16 bases between them. The CDR3 has 16 amino acids. CDR1 SGHRS and CDR2 YFSETQ come from the germline V gene. The CDR3 here is CASSRGEGVTGNTIYF. DNA of the CDR3: TGCGCCAGCAGCCGAGGCGAGGGCGTGACTGGAAACACCATATATTTT.

This clone has more than one count but fewer than ten. In nucleotides, the CDR3 is TGTGCCACCAGCAGAGCGGACAGGGAGAATGAAAAACTGTTTTTT. This codes for CATSRADRENEKLFF. The chain combines TRBV15 with TRBJ1-4; TRBD1 agrees at 8 bases. The germline V gene has CDR1 LNHNV and CDR2 YYDKDF (reference sequence). This CDR3 comprises 15 residues. J lost 5 bases, V lost 1 base, and 3 bases had no gene match.

The CDR3 DNA follows: TGTGCCAGCAGTGAATTTACAGGTAATGAGCAGTTCTTC. Its translation: CASSEFTGNEQFF. The genes are TRBV25-1 and TRBJ2-1; maybe TRBD1 (5 bases). This CDR3 is 13 amino acids long. CDR1 and CDR2 from the germline V gene are MGHDK and SYGVNS. The ends were cut back, 1 base at V and 7 bases at J, with 8 bases in the middle.

This chain joins TRBV27 and TRBJ1-1, with D perhaps TRBD1 (5 bases). The CDR3 is 13 residues long. Germline CDR1 reads MNHEY; CDR2 reads SMNVEV (reference sequence). Trimming removed 3 bases from V and 6 bases from J, with 11 bases in between. The chain's CDR3 is CASSFQGWSEAFF. The CDR3 DNA follows: TGTGCCAGCAGTTTTCAGGGTTGGTCTGAAGCTTTCTTT.

A few counts support this clone. The chain has TRBV19 and TRBJ1-5; 7 bases map to TRBD1. The V gene end was trimmed by 4 bases and the J gene end by 7 bases; junction bases not matched to a gene: 10. This CDR3 spans 15 amino acids. The germline V gene has CDR1 LNHDA and CDR2 SQIVND (reference sequence). DNA for the CDR3: TGTGCCAGTAGTACCATCGACAGGGCCAGGCAGCCCCAGCATTTT. It yields the protein CASSTIDRARQPQHF.

The chain joins TRBV29-1 to TRBJ1-1, with D unresolved. Trimming took off 2 bases at V and 1 base at J, with 14 bases between the two ends. The germline CDR1 and CDR2 sequences are SQVTM and ANQGSEA. This CDR3 has 15 amino acids. The CDR3 region is CSVERRRVENTEAFF. As DNA, the CDR3 is TGCAGCGTTGAACGACGGAGGGTTGAGAACACTGAAGCTTTCTTT.

The V gene is TRBV7-9, the J gene TRBJ2-2; 12 nucleotides line up with TRBD2. Germline V CDR1 and CDR2: SEHNR, FQNEAQ (reference sequence). The CDR3 length is 16 residues. V dropped 2 bases and J dropped 5; count of bases not matched to a gene: 3. For the CDR3, the DNA is TGTGCCAGCAGCTTAACACTAGCGGGAGGAACCGGGGAGCTGTTTTTT. Its protein is CASSLTLAGGTGELFF.

This chain uses TRBV19 with TRBJ2-7, with D possibly TRBD1 on 6 matching bases. The length of the CDR3 is 11 residues. Trimming removed 4 bases from V and 8 bases from J, with 9 bases in between. Germline values: CDR1 LNHDA, CDR2 SQIVND (reference sequence). Here the CDR3 DNA reads TGTGCCAGTAGTACACAGGGCCAGCAGTACTTC. Translated: CASSTQGQQYF.

This chain joins TRBV6-5 and TRBJ2-7, with 11 bases matching TRBD1. V was clipped by 2 bases and J by 3 bases; unmatched bases: 3. This CDR3 has 15 amino acids. Germline-derived CDR1 and CDR2 are MNHEY and SVGAGI. The CDR3 loop reads CASSYRGQGVYEQYF. CDR3 bases: TGTGCCAGCAGTTACAGGGGACAGGGGGTCTACGAGCAGTACTTC.

The chain employs TRBV7-9 and TRBJ2-1; 12 bases are a match to TRBD2. The CDR3 has 16 amino acids. After removal of 5 bases from V and 7 bases from J, the junction contained 9 bases not matched to a gene. CDR1 SEHNR and CDR2 FQNEAQ come from the germline V gene (reference sequence). DNA of the CDR3: TGTGCCAGCAGCCGAGGACTAGCGGGATTGTTAAATGAGCAGTTCTTC. It translates to CASSRGLAGLLNEQFF.

The J gene is TRBJ1-3, the V gene TRBV4-3; D remains unclear. V lost 3 bases and J 2 bases, leaving 8 bases between the germline ends. This CDR3 is built from 14 residues. The germline V gene has CDR1 LGHNA and CDR2 YSLEER. CDR3 sequence: CASSQLGPGNTIYF. DNA for the CDR3: TGCGCCAGCAGCCAGCTAGGCCCTGGAAACACCATATATTTT.

The rearrangement joins TRBV30 to TRBJ1-2; a weak D match, TRBD1 (6 bases). Germline CDR1 GTSNPN, CDR2 SVGIG (reference sequence). This CDR3 contains 17 residues. Trimming took off 1 base at V and 6 bases at J, with 24 bases between the two ends. The CDR3 DNA is TGTGCCTGGAGTGACCTTTGGGGCAGGGGTACAATGCATGGCTACACCTTC. This translates into CAWSDLWGRGTMHGYTF.

This sequence joins TRBV11-2 and TRBJ1-5; no clear D gene. CDR3 length: 13 residues. Germline lookup yields CDR1 SGHAT and CDR2 FQNNGV. Deletions cut 11 bases from V and 0 bases from J, with 11 bases between. This chain's CDR3 is CASREDSNQPQHF. CDR3 in DNA: TGTGCCTCCCGGGAGGATAGCAATCAGCCCCAGCATTTT.

This chain joins TRBV4-3 and TRBJ2-5; D perhaps matches TRBD1 (5 bases). The ends were cut back, 0 bases at V and 5 bases at J, with 16 bases in the middle. The germline V gene encodes CDR1 LGHNA and CDR2 YSLEER. This CDR3 is built from 16 residues. DNA for the CDR3: TGCGCCAGCAGCCAAGAATTATGGGGCCCCCGGGAGACCCAGTACTTC. As protein: CASSQELWGPRETQYF.

The chain combines TRBV5-1 with TRBJ2-3, with 11 bases fitting TRBD2. Trimming cost V 7 bases and J 2 bases; bases outside gene matches: 9. Looked up from germline, CDR1 is SGHRS and CDR2 is YFSETQ. The length of the CDR3 is 16 residues. In nucleotides, the CDR3 is TGCGCCAGCGCCGGAAGACTAGCGGGAAACACAGATACGCAGTATTTT. Protein sequence: CASAGRLAGNTDTQYF.